What follows are 2 T cell receptor beta chains derived from one specimen sequenced in a study of blood T cell repertoires in COVID-19. Here immunoSEQ multiplex PCR was the method, and the copy in TCRdb shows in-frame clones only, minus some. This sample has around 110,000 clones, with roughly four fifths found just once. The sample comprised peripheral blood. All receptors derive from a man in his 70s with active or convalescent COVID-19.

This rearrangement joins TRBV4-3 to TRBJ1-5; D possibly corresponds to TRBD1 (6 bases). V dropped 0 bases and J dropped 3 bases, with 9 bases sitting between them. The CDR3 length is 15 residues. The germline V gene has CDR1 LGHNA and CDR2 YSLEER. DNA of the CDR3: TGCGCCAGCAGCCAAGAAGGGGGACCCAATCAGCCCCAGCATTTT. It specifies CASSQEGGPNQPQHF.

V gene TRBV5-1 combines with J gene TRBJ1-5, with D tentatively TRBD1 (5 bases). The CDR3 is 16 residues long. V lost 1 base and J 11 bases, leaving 22 bases between the germline ends. CDR1 is SGHRS and CDR2 is YFSETQ in the germline V gene. CDR3 protein: CASSLSPREVGGAQHF. The CDR3 coding sequence is TGCGCCAGCAGCTTGTCGCCCCGCGAGGTGGGGGGAGCCCAGCATTTT.